The 26 T cell receptor beta chains below were found in one sample sequenced in a study of CD8+ T cells in alopecia areata. RNA extraction was followed by reverse transcription into cDNA, which acted as the sequencing template. Using immunoSEQ multiplex PCR, the repertoire was profiled, and TCRdb retains in-frame clones only, with some absent. The sample consists of about 170,000 clones, about 66% of them appearing once. Source: CD8+ T cells sorted from blood, taken at week 0. All receptors derive from a human donor with alopecia areata.

The chain is built from TRBV27 and TRBJ1-2, with D possibly TRBD1 on 6 matching bases. The CDR3 is 14 residues long. V dropped 0 bases and J dropped 4 bases, with 9 bases sitting between them. CDR1 and CDR2 (germline): MNHEY, SMNVEV (reference sequence). CDR3 loop: CASSLSDSRYGYTF. For the CDR3, the DNA is TGTGCCAGCAGTTTATCGGACAGTCGCTATGGCTACACCTTC.

In its sample, this clone was seen a few times. The rearrangement uses TRBV7-6 and TRBJ2-3; D is possibly TRBD1 or TRBD2 (6 bases each). Germline values: CDR1 SGHVS, CDR2 FNYEAQ. The ends were cut back, 2 bases at V and 2 bases at J, with 17 bases in the middle. The CDR3 is made up of 17 amino acids. The CDR3 spells CASSLRWGAPNTDTQYF. The CDR3 DNA reads TGTGCCAGCAGCTTAAGGTGGGGGGCGCCTAACACAGATACGCAGTATTTT.

This chain links TRBV7-9 with TRBJ1-2; 8 positions match TRBD1. The germline CDR1 and CDR2 sequences are SEHNR and FQNEAQ (reference sequence). Trimming cost V 5 bases and J 2 bases; bases outside gene matches: 13. The CDR3 runs to 17 residues. The CDR3 DNA follows: TGTGCCAGCAGCCGCCCGGGCGCCCGACAGGGGAACTATGGCTACACCTTC. It codes for CASSRPGARQGNYGYTF. Full variable domain (rest looked up from reference TRBV7-9 and TRBJ1-2): DTGVSQNPRHKITKRGQNVTFRCDPISEHNRLYWYRQTLGQGPEFLTYFQNEAQLEKSRLLSDRFSAERPKGSFSTLEIQRTEQGDSAMYLCASSRPGARQGNYGYTFGSGTRLTVV.

This chain joins TRBV27 and TRBJ1-4; D uncertain. This CDR3 is 13 amino acids long. Germline values: CDR1 MNHEY, CDR2 SMNVEV (reference sequence). Trimming pared 3 bases from V and 1 base from J, leaving 3 bases between. The chain's CDR3 is CASSFGTNEKLFF. The DNA for the CDR3 is TGTGCCAGCAGTTTTGGAACTAATGAAAAACTGTTTTTT.

The chain employs TRBV29-1 and TRBJ1-2; D might be TRBD1 (5 bases). The germline CDR1 and CDR2 sequences are SQVTM and ANQGSEA. V lost 3 bases to trimming and J lost 8 bases, with 16 bases between them. This CDR3 has 13 residues. As DNA, the CDR3 is TGCAGCGTTGAGGGGGGTGACAGCCTGGGCTACACCTTC. Translating it yields CSVEGGDSLGYTF.

For the CDR3, the DNA is TGTGCCAGCAGTGCGGGACCCCCGCAAGGCTACACCTTC. Its protein product is CASSAGPPQGYTF. The chain is built from TRBV2 and TRBJ1-2; possible D gene TRBD1, 5 bases. The CDR3 spans 13 residues. V was pared by 4 bases and J by 8 bases, with 14 bases between. CDR1 and CDR2 from the germline V gene are SNHLY and FYNNEI.

CDR3 coding DNA: TGTGCCAGTAGTATTCCCAGCGGGGCCATCAATGAGCAGTTCTTC. Encoded protein: CASSIPSGAINEQFF. The J gene is TRBJ2-1, the V gene TRBV19; 7 bases agree with TRBD2. The CDR3 contains 15 residues. Germline CDR1 is LNHDA and CDR2 is SQIVND (reference sequence). The V segment lost 3 bases and the J segment 6 bases; nucleotides outside the gene matches: 8.

The chain has TRBV29-1 and TRBJ1-1, with TRBD1 matching over 8 bases. The CDR3 extends over 13 amino acids. Germline trimming cut 4 bases from V and 3 bases from J; bases unmatched to any gene: 4. Germline-derived CDR1 and CDR2 are SQVTM and ANQGSEA. This chain's CDR3 is CSVGRQGHTEAFF. As DNA, the CDR3 is TGCAGCGTTGGGAGACAGGGGCACACTGAAGCTTTCTTT.

The rearrangement joins TRBV7-6 to TRBJ2-5, with unresolved D. The CDR3 loop spans 14 amino acids. Germline V CDR1 and CDR2: SGHVS, FNYEAQ. V was cut by 1 base and J by 2 bases, with 8 bases left in between. The CDR3 sequence is CASSLDTGQETQYF. Here the CDR3 DNA reads TGTGCCAGCAGCTTAGATACTGGACAAGAGACCCAGTACTTC.

The V gene is TRBV11-2, the J gene TRBJ2-3; 10 bases map to TRBD1. V shed 6 bases and J 5 bases; nucleotides not matched to a gene: 8. This CDR3 has 15 residues. CDR1 and CDR2 (germline): SGHAT, FQNNGV. Here the CDR3 reads CASRYRDRGVDTQYF. The CDR3 DNA reads TGTGCCAGCAGGTATCGGGACAGGGGAGTAGATACGCAGTATTTT.

The rearrangement joins TRBV30 to TRBJ1-1; TRBD1 aligns across 9 bases. Per the germline V gene, CDR1 is GTSNPN and CDR2 is SVGIG (reference sequence). V lost 5 bases and J lost 5; bases outside the gene matches: 12. The CDR3 consists of 15 residues. The CDR3 sequence is CAWVPGQGRYTEAFF. In DNA, the CDR3 is TGTGCCTGGGTCCCGGGACAGGGCCGGTATACTGAAGCTTTCTTT.

In regard to this clone: Without the conserved terminal phenylalanine or tryptophan, this CDR3 likely stems from a read error. V usage is TRBV7-8 and J usage is TRBJ2-7; D perhaps matches TRBD2 (6 bases). This CDR3 comprises 11 residues. Looked up from germline, CDR1 is SGHVS and CDR2 is FQNEAQ. V lost 6 bases, J lost 3 bases, and 6 bases lay in between. CDR3 sequence (DNA): TGTGCCAGCAGGGAGGGCTACGAGCAGTACTCC. Translating it yields CASREGYEQYS.

This sequence joins TRBV30 and TRBJ2-1; D not resolved. Trimming took 1 base from V and 1 from J, leaving 8 bases between them. The CDR3 is 14 amino acids. CDR1 is GTSNPN, CDR2 SVGIG, per germline (reference sequence). CDR3 residues: CAWSGGYSYNEQFF. Written as DNA, the CDR3 is TGTGCCTGGAGTGGGGGTTATTCCTACAATGAGCAGTTCTTC.

The chain carries TRBV7-8 and TRBJ1-5; tentative D call: TRBD1 (6 bases). The CDR3 loop spans 16 amino acids. V was cut by 3 bases and J by 0 bases, with 12 bases left in between. Germline CDR1 SGHVS, CDR2 FQNEAQ. The chain's CDR3 is CASSLTGPYSNQPQHF. The CDR3 coding sequence is TGTGCCAGCAGCTTGACAGGACCTTATAGCAATCAGCCCCAGCATTTT.

This clone has just one count. The rearrangement uses TRBV6-5 and TRBJ1-2; TRBD1 is a possible D gene (5 bases). V lost 5 bases and J lost 10, with 20 bases in between. The CDR3 contains 14 residues. Germline V CDR1 and CDR2: MNHEY, SVGAGI. The CDR3 sequence: CASSLGGTSRAYTF. The DNA for the CDR3 is TGTGCCAGCAGTCTCGGTGGGACCAGCAGAGCCTACACCTTC.

Only a few counts were recorded for this clone. This chain joins TRBV30 and TRBJ2-2; the D gene could be TRBD1 or TRBD2 (5 bases each). Germline CDR1 is GTSNPN and CDR2 is SVGIG (reference sequence). V lost 8 bases and J lost 3, with 10 bases in between. This CDR3 contains 12 residues. Written as DNA, the CDR3 is TGTGCCCGGGGCGGAGACACCGGGGAGCTGTTTTTT. Protein: CARGGDTGELFF.

This clone was counted only a few times. This sample also contains other DNA sequences that code for the same CDR3. This rearrangement joins TRBV4-1 to TRBJ1-2, with D maybe TRBD1 (5 bases). CDR1 is MGHRA and CDR2 is YSYEKL in the germline V gene. V was pared by 5 bases and J by 0 bases, with 10 bases between. The CDR3 covers 14 residues. The CDR3 DNA is TGCGCCAGCAGCTATGGGACGGCTAACTATGGCTACACCTTC. Translated, it gives CASSYGTANYGYTF.

This clone was recorded once. This sequence joins TRBV4-1 and TRBJ2-2; 7 nucleotides agree with TRBD1. Germline V gene data show CDR1 as MGHRA and CDR2 as YSYEKL. V lost 2 bases, J lost 3 bases, and 6 bases stayed unmatched. This CDR3 region has 16 residues. CDR3 nucleotides: TGCGCCAGCAGCCAACCCCGACAGGGACACACCGGGGAGCTGTTTTTT. It codes for CASSQPRQGHTGELFF.

The chain combines TRBV4-1 with TRBJ2-3, with TRBD1 as a possible D gene (5 bases). This CDR3 has 18 amino acids. Germline values: CDR1 MGHRA, CDR2 YSYEKL. The V and J ends lost 0 bases and 0 bases respectively, with 16 bases between them. CDR3 region: CASSQDPGPGSSTDTQYF. CDR3 sequence (DNA): TGCGCCAGCAGCCAAGATCCCGGCCCAGGGTCAAGCACAGATACGCAGTATTTT.

On this clone itself: The junction differs from germline at one of its ends, possibly a read error. V and J are TRBV27 and TRBJ2-2; TRBD1 aligns across 7 bases. The CDR3 totals 15 residues. Germline V CDR1 and CDR2: MNHEY, SMNVEV (reference sequence). CDR3 in DNA: TGTGCCAGCAGTCTATCGGGACAGCCGGCCGGGGAGCTGTTTTTT. Protein product: CASSLSGQPAGELFF.

This chain joins TRBV29-1 and TRBJ2-2; D unresolved. Per the germline V gene, CDR1 is SQVTM and CDR2 is ANQGSEA. The CDR3 consists of 13 residues. With 3 bases removed from V and 0 bases from J, the gap between germline ends came to 5 bases. The CDR3 reads CSVEWANTGELFF. As DNA, the CDR3 is TGCAGCGTTGAGTGGGCGAACACCGGGGAGCTGTTTTTT.

The genes are TRBV10-1 and TRBJ2-2; D is unresolved. The CDR3 extends over 14 amino acids. The germline CDR1 and CDR2 sequences are WNHNN and SYGVQD (reference sequence). Trimming cost V 2 bases and J 1 base, with 5 bases left between them. The CDR3 reads CASSEEENTGELFF. CDR3 DNA sequence: TGCGCCAGCAGTGAGGAGGAGAACACCGGGGAGCTGTTTTTT.

The gene calls are TRBV28 and TRBJ2-2, with TRBD1 matching over 7 bases. Trimming cost V 5 bases and J 4 bases; bases outside gene matches: 7. The CDR3 loop spans 15 amino acids. Germline values: CDR1 MDHEN, CDR2 SYDVKM. CDR3 DNA sequence: TGTGCCAGCAGTAAGGGACAGTTTGTCACCGGGGAGCTGTTTTTT. Amino acids: CASSKGQFVTGELFF. Based on the CDR3 plus reference TRBV28 and TRBJ2-2, the full variable domain is DVKVTQSSRYLVKRTGEKVFLECVQDMDHENMFWYRQDPGLGLRLIYFSYDVKMKEKGDIPEGYSVSREKKERFSLILESASTNQTSMYLCASSKGQFVTGELFFGEGSRLTVL.

V usage is TRBV5-1 and J usage is TRBJ1-2; TRBD1 aligns across 9 bases. The CDR3 loop spans 15 amino acids. Trimming removed 4 bases from V and 2 bases from J; junction bases left unmatched: 6. Germline V lookup: CDR1 SGHRS, CDR2 YFSETQ. In nucleotides, the CDR3 is TGCGCCAGCAGCCCGGACAGGGGAAAGAACTATGGCTACACCTTC. Translated, it gives CASSPDRGKNYGYTF.

The J gene is TRBJ2-3, the V gene TRBV7-3; no clear D. Between the trimmed V and J ends, which lost 4 bases and 3 bases, there was a span of 8 bases. The CDR3 sequence is 13 residues long. From germline, CDR1 is SGHTA and CDR2 FQGTGA. CDR3 bases: TGTGCCAGCAGCTATAGGGTAACAGATACGCAGTATTTT. This codes for CASSYRVTDTQYF.

This chain links TRBV10-3 with TRBJ1-2; 7 nucleotides align to TRBD1. The germline V gene encodes CDR1 ENHRY and CDR2 SYGVKD. Trimming at V came to 8 bases and at J to 8 bases, leaving 11 bases not matched to a gene. The CDR3 covers 13 residues. DNA of the CDR3: TGTGCCATCCCGGGACAGCCGCCGGGGGGCTACACCTTC. It translates to CAIPGQPPGGYTF.